The 7 T cell receptor beta chains reported below all come from one sample, sequenced in a study of vaccination effects on CD4 cells after COVID-19. Pools of viral peptides were used by the ViraFEST assay to expand antigen-specific CD4+ T cells ahead of sequencing. The culture ran for 10 days, and then CD4+ T cells were isolated. Neither prior SARS-CoV-2 infection nor positive nucleocapsid antibodies were present in the vaccine recipients. Method: immunoSEQ multiplex PCR; TCRdb's copy keeps in-frame clones and lacks some. The sample lists about 54,000 clones; roughly 70% were seen once. These receptors are not linked to any known antigen. Source: CD4+ T cells from PBMCs cultured with SARS-CoV-2 spike peptides, taken before COVID-19 vaccination. The receptors come from a human donor who received a COVID-19 vaccine.

The rearrangement links TRBV28 to TRBJ1-2; 8 nucleotides agree with TRBD1. The CDR3 length is 15 residues. Germline CDR1 is MDHEN and CDR2 is SYDVKM. V shed 2 bases, J shed 4 bases, and the junction held 6 bases outside the gene matches. The CDR3 region has the DNA TGTGCCAGCAGTTTAGAATACAGGGGGAGCTATGGCTACACCTTC. The encoded protein is CASSLEYRGSYGYTF.

This sequence joins TRBV6-5 and TRBJ1-1; D might be TRBD1 (5 bases). Trimming took off 6 bases at V and 6 bases at J, with 14 bases between the two ends. Germline V gene data show CDR1 as MNHEY and CDR2 as SVGAGI. This CDR3 has 13 amino acids. The CDR3 spells CASSLWGEPEAFF. The CDR3 DNA reads TGTGCCAGCAGCCTTTGGGGGGAGCCTGAAGCTTTCTTT.

The CDR3 sequence is CASSYSGTSGRAYEQYF. DNA for the CDR3: TGTGCCAGCAGTTACTCCGGGACTAGCGGGAGGGCCTACGAGCAGTACTTC. This sequence joins TRBV6-2 or TRBV6-3 and TRBJ2-7, with 16 bases fitting TRBD2. The CDR3 length is 17 residues. Trimming cost V 0 bases and J 2 bases; bases outside gene matches: 1. From germline, CDR1 is MNHEY and CDR2 SVGEGT.

This clone was seen once. V usage is TRBV9 and J usage is TRBJ2-5; maybe TRBD1 (6 bases). This CDR3 spans 17 amino acids. Germline values: CDR1 SGDLS, CDR2 YYNGEE. V was shortened by 3 bases and J by 3 bases, with 21 bases between the two germline ends. CDR3 residues: CASSDGKSGGREETQYF. The CDR3 DNA reads as TGTGCCAGCAGCGACGGGAAAAGTGGGGGCCGGGAAGAGACCCAGTACTTC.

This chain joins TRBV2 and TRBJ1-6; a possible D gene is TRBD1 (5 bases). Germline V gene sequence: CDR1 SNHLY, CDR2 FYNNEI. Trimming removed 7 bases at V and 6 bases at J, with 16 bases between. The CDR3 has 15 amino acids. The DNA of the CDR3 is TGTGCCAGCATAGCGGACATGGGCGGTAATTCACCCCTCCACTTT. It yields the protein CASIADMGGNSPLHF.

This clone was seen a handful of times. The gene calls are TRBV12-3 or TRBV12-4 and TRBJ2-1; D unclear. The CDR3 totals 11 residues. V was trimmed by 4 bases and J by 14 bases, leaving 12 bases between them. CDR3 in amino acids: CASSSGVPKFF. The DNA for the CDR3 is TGTGCCAGCAGTTCTGGCGTACCGAAGTTCTTC.

This clone has a single count. The chain carries TRBV9 and TRBJ1-6; possible D gene TRBD1, 5 bases. Between the trimmed V and J ends, which lost 0 bases and 8 bases, there was a span of 12 bases. The germline V gene encodes CDR1 SGDLS and CDR2 YYNGEE. This CDR3 spans 15 amino acids. The CDR3 region has the DNA TGTGCCAGCAGCGTAGGTGGGGGGTGGGATTCACCCCTCCACTTT. Translated: CASSVGGGWDSPLHF.